This T cell receptor beta chain was captured in a study of OX40 agonist ivuxolimab in advanced cancers. TCRdb's copy holds only in-frame clones and misses some; the assay was immunoSEQ multiplex PCR. The table includes 80,000 or so clones, around 90% detected once. The CDR3 extends over 17 amino acids. CDR1 and CDR2 (germline): WNHNN, SYGVQD (reference sequence). With V trimmed by 4 bases and J by 3 bases, 8 bases remained unmatched. As concerns this clone: What it binds is unknown.

Findings of the study overall: No determination was made of the antigen specificity of the expanded peripheral T cells. At doses 0.1 to 3.0 mg/kg, CD4+ and CD8+ clones expanded.

The chain combines TRBV10-1 with TRBJ2-7; TRBD2 agrees at 14 bases. The sample was CD4+ or CD8+ T cells sorted from blood, taken in a trial of the OX40 agonist ivuxolimab. The sequence was obtained from an adult with an advanced solid tumor such as melanoma, head and neck, liver or kidney cancer. CDR3 amino acids: CASSGLAGGRQDYEQYF. CDR3 coding DNA: TGCGCCAGCAGTGGACTAGCGGGGGGGCGGCAGGACTACGAGCAGTACTTC.